This T cell receptor beta chain was sequenced in a study of cytomegalovirus exposure and HLA in healthy donors. Regarding the study as a whole: It was reported that TCR beta sequences correctly inferred the HLA-A and HLA-B alleles for most subjects.

The PCR used 60 Vbeta and 13 Jbeta primers. The method was immunoSEQ multiplex PCR; TCRdb's version includes in-frame clones alone and lacks a portion of them. This sample carries around 52,000 clones, with approximately 10% going to the ten biggest clones. Comments on this clone: No antigen is known for it.

This clonotype originated in a woman aged 45 to 65 in good health and CMV-seropositive. The sequenced sample was PBMCs.

The CDR3 DNA is TGTGCCAGCAGCTTAGCAGAGGCAGATACGCAGTATTTT. This translates into CASSLAEADTQYF. The V and J genes are TRBV7-7 and TRBJ2-3; no reliable D call. This CDR3 has 13 amino acids. CDR1 is SSHAT, CDR2 FNYEAQ, per germline (reference sequence). Deletions cut 0 bases from V and 4 bases from J, with 5 bases between.